This T cell receptor (beta chain) is from a study of blood T cell repertoires in COVID-19. The authors' processing: Reference gene primer amplification gave nucleated cell count estimates. The repertoire was sequenced with immunoSEQ multiplex PCR; TCRdb's copy has only in-frame clones and lacks some. V and J calls and clone size follow that table, whereas D and trimming were derived from the DNA. The repertoire holds 88,000 or so clones, with about 88% as singletons. CDR1 MNHEY and CDR2 SVGAGI come from the germline V gene. This CDR3 has 11 residues. V lost 7 bases to trimming and J lost 6 bases, with 9 bases between them.

The source material was peripheral blood. The TCR originated in a man aged 55-75 years with acute or convalescent COVID-19. The chain recombines TRBV6-5 with TRBJ1-1; D is perhaps TRBD1 (5 bases). The CDR3 DNA sequence: TGTGCCAGCAACAAGGGGTCTGAAGCTTTCTTT. Encoded protein: CASNKGSEAFF.